Below are 29 T cell receptor beta chains sequenced from a single sample in a study of blood T cell repertoires in COVID-19. Some clones are missing from TCRdb's copy, which holds only in-frame ones; the method was immunoSEQ multiplex PCR. The sample includes some 220,000 clones, 75% to 85% seen only once; the top ten take approximately 10%. Sequencing was carried out using peripheral blood. The receptors originated from a man aged 45-60 years with active or convalescent COVID-19.

The CDR3 bases are TGTGCCAGCAGCGTAGTCGACAGGGCTCTACGCAATGAGCAGTTCTTC. Translation: CASSVVDRALRNEQFF. The chain combines TRBV9 with TRBJ2-1; 7 nucleotides agree with TRBD1. Losses at the gene ends were 0 bases for V and 6 bases for J; bases not matched to a gene: 9. CDR1 is SGDLS, CDR2 YYNGEE, per germline. The CDR3 is made up of 16 amino acids.

This chain uses TRBV6-5 with TRBJ2-3; possibly TRBD1 for D (6 bases). V lost 7 bases and J 11 bases, leaving 13 bases between the germline ends. The CDR3 is 11 amino acids. The germline V gene encodes CDR1 MNHEY and CDR2 SVGAGI. As DNA, the CDR3 is TGTGCCAGCACTCGTAGGGACAAGCAGTATTTT. It yields the protein CASTRRDKQYF.

The V and J genes are TRBV7-8 and TRBJ1-5, with D unclear. Trimming removed 5 bases from V and 7 bases from J, with 18 bases in between. CDR1 and CDR2 from the germline V gene are SGHVS and FQNEAQ. This CDR3 has 15 amino acids. This chain's CDR3 is CASSLRLTWEQPQHF. As DNA, the CDR3 is TGTGCCAGCAGCCTTAGACTAACTTGGGAACAGCCCCAGCATTTT. Full variable domain (remainder filled in from reference TRBV7-8 and TRBJ1-5): GAGVSQSPRYKVAKRGQDVALRCDPISGHVSLFWYQQALGQGPEFLTYFQNEAQLDKSGLPSDRFFAERPEGSVSTLKIQRTQQEDSAVYLCASSLRLTWEQPQHFGDGTRLSIL.

V and J are TRBV5-6 and TRBJ2-5; 9 bases line up with TRBD1. The germline gives CDR1 SGHDT, CDR2 YYEEEE. CDR3 length: 14 amino acids. V trimming: 4 bases; J trimming: 4 bases; junction bases outside the gene matches: 5. The CDR3 DNA follows: TGTGCCAGCAGCCTACAGGGGGCCGGAGAGACCCAGTACTTC. Its translation: CASSLQGAGETQYF.

This chain's CDR3 is CASSIEGQFMNTEAFF. CDR3 in DNA: TGTGCCAGTAGTATAGAAGGACAGTTCATGAACACTGAAGCTTTCTTT. V usage is TRBV19 and J usage is TRBJ1-1; maybe TRBD1 (6 bases). V shed 0 bases and J shed 0 bases, with 11 bases lying between them. This CDR3 contains 16 residues. CDR1 and CDR2 (germline): LNHDA, SQIVND (reference sequence).

V gene TRBV18 combines with J gene TRBJ2-7; D perhaps matches TRBD1 (5 bases). The germline V gene has CDR1 KGHSH and CDR2 LQKENI. CDR3 length equals 14 residues. V gave up 1 base and J gave up 2 bases, with 9 bases separating them. The CDR3 is CASSPRPDTYEQYF. The CDR3 region has the DNA TGTGCCAGCTCACCACGTCCGGACACCTACGAGCAGTACTTC.

The V call is TRBV7-2, the J call TRBJ1-1; D possibly corresponds to TRBD1 (6 bases). The CDR3 has 13 residues. The V gene lost 7 bases and the J gene lost 5 bases, with 14 bases spanning the gap. CDR1 and CDR2 (germline): SGHTA, FQGNSA. CDR3 nucleotides: TGTGCCAGCACCTACAGGGTAGGGACTGAAGCTTTCTTT. This translates into CASTYRVGTEAFF.

This rearrangement joins TRBV7-9 to TRBJ1-4; 8 nucleotides agree with TRBD1. CDR1 SEHNR and CDR2 FQNEAQ come from the germline V gene (reference sequence). Unmatched junction bases numbered 6, after V lost 5 bases and J lost 7 bases. The CDR3 length is 14 residues. This chain's CDR3 is CASSTGGIFEKLFF. In DNA form, the CDR3 reads TGTGCCAGCAGCACAGGGGGAATCTTTGAAAAACTGTTTTTT.

This clone was counted between two and nine times. V usage is TRBV7-2 and J usage is TRBJ1-1; D call uncertain. Germline CDR1 SGHTA, CDR2 FQGNSA. This CDR3 has 14 residues. With 6 bases removed from V and 1 base from J, the gap between germline ends came to 12 bases. Here the CDR3 reads CASSLQPGNTEAFF. In nucleotides, the CDR3 is TGTGCCAGCAGTTTACAGCCGGGGAACACTGAAGCTTTCTTT.

The chain is built from TRBV6-2 or TRBV6-3 and TRBJ1-6; 7 bases line up with TRBD1. Germline V lookup: CDR1 MNHEY, CDR2 SVGEGT. The CDR3 totals 15 residues. V lost 1 base, J lost 8 bases, and 5 bases stayed unmatched. The CDR3 sequence is CASSYYGQVDSPLHF. The DNA of the CDR3 is TGTGCCAGCAGTTACTACGGACAGGTCGATTCACCCCTCCACTTT.

The genes are TRBV3-1 (or the pseudogene TRBV3-2) and TRBJ2-6, with D possibly being TRBD1 (5 bases). This CDR3 is built from 17 residues. Trimming shortened V by 1 base and J by 0 bases, and 10 bases separated the two germline ends. CDR1 and CDR2 from the germline V gene are LGHDT and YNNKEL (reference sequence). The CDR3 bases are TGTGCCAGCAGCCAAGTAACAGGACGCTCTGGGGCCAACGTCCTGACTTTC. The encoded protein is CASSQVTGRSGANVLTF.

The V call is TRBV15, the J call TRBJ2-7, with 9 bases identical to TRBD1. V shed 5 bases and J 4 bases; nucleotides not matched to a gene: 3. From germline, CDR1 is LNHNV and CDR2 YYDKDF (reference sequence). The CDR3 covers 13 residues. In DNA form, the CDR3 reads TGTGCCACCAGCTTGGGACAGGGTTACGAGCAGTACGTC. Its protein is CATSLGQGYEQYV.

This clone was counted between two and nine times. The chain joins TRBV7-9 to TRBJ2-1; 8 bases are a match to TRBD2. Germline CDR1 SEHNR, CDR2 FQNEAQ (reference sequence). The CDR3 has 17 amino acids. V lost 2 bases and J lost 0; bases outside the gene matches: 6. The CDR3 region has the DNA TGTGCCAGCAGCTTACAAGCGGGAGCTCCCTCCTACAATGAGCAGTTCTTC. It specifies CASSLQAGAPSYNEQFF.

The chain joins TRBV9 to TRBJ2-3, with 7 positions matching TRBD1. The CDR3 consists of 14 residues. V dropped 4 bases and J dropped 3; count of bases not matched to a gene: 5. Germline V gene sequence: CDR1 SGDLS, CDR2 YYNGEE. The CDR3, as DNA: TGTGCCAGCAGCCCGAGACAGGGAACAGATACGCAGTATTTT. It yields the protein CASSPRQGTDTQYF.

The V and J genes are TRBV15 and TRBJ1-5, with a weak D call TRBD1 (5 bases). CDR1 and CDR2 from the germline V gene are LNHNV and YYDKDF (reference sequence). Trimming shortened V by 0 bases and J by 7 bases, and 13 bases separated the two germline ends. The CDR3 loop spans 15 amino acids. The CDR3 DNA is TGTGCCACCAGCAGAGAGGCCGGGGGGTGGCAGCCCCAGCATTTT. Its protein product is CATSREAGGWQPQHF.

V usage is TRBV5-6 and J usage is TRBJ2-5; 9 bases fit TRBD1. Germline V CDR1 and CDR2: SGHDT, YYEEEE. V shed 1 base and J 3 bases; nucleotides not matched to a gene: 13. The CDR3 has 18 amino acids. The CDR3 protein is CASSLTWGQGQSEETQYF. The CDR3 coding sequence is TGTGCCAGCAGCTTGACTTGGGGACAGGGCCAGAGCGAAGAGACCCAGTACTTC. The full variable domain, with the rest looked up from reference TRBV5-6 and TRBJ2-5, is DAGVTQSPTHLIKTRGQQVTLRCSPKSGHDTVSWYQQALGQGPQFIFQYYEEEERQRGNFPDRFSGHQFPNYSSELNVNALLLGDSALYLCASSLTWGQGQSEETQYFGPGTRLLVL.

The chain is built from TRBV15 and TRBJ2-1; 10 positions agree with TRBD1. The CDR3 totals 15 residues. The ends lost 0 bases at V and 9 bases at J; junction bases unmatched: 5. Germline V gene data show CDR1 as LNHNV and CDR2 as YYDKDF (reference sequence). DNA for the CDR3: TGTGCCACCAGCAGAGATCTAGGACAGGGGGGTGAGCAGTTCTTC. Protein sequence: CATSRDLGQGGEQFF.

The gene calls are TRBV20-1 and TRBJ1-2; TRBD1 matches at 7 bases. J gave up 4 bases and V 3 bases, and 8 bases lay outside the gene matches. CDR1 is DFQATT, CDR2 SNEGSKA, per germline (reference sequence). The CDR3 runs 14 residues. DNA for the CDR3: TGCAGTGCTAGTCCCCACCGGGACAGCTATGGCTACACCTTC. Translated, it gives CSASPHRDSYGYTF.

The CDR3 region has the DNA TGTGCCATCGGGGACACAAACACAGATACGCAGTATTTT. It translates to CAIGDTNTDTQYF. The chain recombines TRBV10-3 with TRBJ2-3, with D perhaps matching TRBD1 (6 bases). Deletions cut 8 bases from V and 2 bases from J, with 11 bases between. Germline CDR1 and CDR2: ENHRY and SYGVKD. This CDR3 comprises 13 residues.

This clone has just one count. This sequence joins TRBV6-2 or TRBV6-3 and TRBJ1-6; 7 bases align to TRBD1. The CDR3 spans 16 residues. The germline gives CDR1 MNHEY, CDR2 SVGEGT. The ends lost 7 bases at V and 3 bases at J; junction bases unmatched: 9. The chain's CDR3 is CASTPAGTVYNSPLHF. In nucleotides, the CDR3 is TGTGCCAGCACCCCGGCCGGGACAGTCTATAATTCACCCCTCCACTTT.

The chain couples TRBV28 to TRBJ2-2; 7 nucleotides match TRBD2. CDR3 length: 16 residues. V dropped 2 bases and J dropped 6; count of bases not matched to a gene: 9. Germline-derived CDR1 and CDR2 are MDHEN and SYDVKM. The CDR3 here is CASSLIVGGGAGELFF. DNA for the CDR3: TGTGCCAGCAGTTTAATTGTCGGGGGAGGGGCCGGGGAGCTGTTTTTT.

The chain joins TRBV18 to TRBJ2-1; 10 bases are shared with TRBD2. CDR3 length: 16 residues. The germline V gene has CDR1 KGHSH and CDR2 LQKENI. The junction had 6 bases not matched to a gene; V was cut back by 7 bases and J by 0 bases. Written as DNA, the CDR3 is TGTGCCAGCTTCACCCCTAGCGGGGGCTCCTACAATGAGCAGTTCTTC. Amino acid sequence: CASFTPSGGSYNEQFF.

The chain employs TRBV18 and TRBJ2-7; D might be TRBD1 (5 bases). The germline gives CDR1 KGHSH, CDR2 LQKENI. V was shortened by 2 bases and J by 2 bases, with 13 bases between the two germline ends. The CDR3 is 15 amino acids. In nucleotides, the CDR3 is TGTGCCAGCTCACCAAACCCAGGGTCGGCCTACGAGCAGTACGTC. Encoded protein: CASSPNPGSAYEQYV.

This chain links TRBV6-5 with TRBJ2-1; possible D gene TRBD2, 6 bases. The V and J ends lost 6 bases and 5 bases respectively, with 11 bases between them. In germline, CDR1 is MNHEY, CDR2 SVGAGI. CDR3 length equals 13 residues. CDR3 in DNA: TGTGCCAGCAGCCTGGGACTCAACAATGAGCAGTTCTTC. It yields the protein CASSLGLNNEQFF.

V is TRBV28 and J is TRBJ1-1, with 12 bases lining up with TRBD1. The junction had 9 bases not matched to a gene; V was cut back by 6 bases and J by 7 bases. The germline gives CDR1 MDHEN, CDR2 SYDVKM. The CDR3 loop spans 15 amino acids. The CDR3: CASSSRGQGAYEAFF. CDR3 DNA: TGTGCCAGCAGCTCCAGGGGACAGGGGGCGTATGAAGCTTTCTTT.

The CDR3 nucleotides are TGTGCCACCAGCAGTTTGGCCGGGAAAAATGAGCAGTTCTTC. Amino acid sequence: CATSSLAGKNEQFF. The chain combines TRBV15 with TRBJ2-1; weak D call: TRBD2 (5 bases). The CDR3 has 14 residues. CDR1 is LNHNV, CDR2 YYDKDF, per germline (reference sequence). V was cut by 3 bases and J by 7 bases, with 13 bases left in between.

This clone was found a few times. CDR3 in amino acids: CASSLQGSTDTQYF. In DNA form, the CDR3 reads TGTGCCAGCAGCCTACAGGGGAGCACAGATACGCAGTATTTT. The chain employs TRBV7-3 and TRBJ2-3; 7 bases line up with TRBD1. The germline V gene has CDR1 SGHTA and CDR2 FQGTGA. The CDR3 consists of 14 residues. V lost 5 bases to trimming and J lost 0 bases; unmatched junction nucleotides: 2.

This chain uses TRBV2 with TRBJ2-1, with TRBD2 matching over 14 bases. Germline V CDR1 and CDR2: SNHLY, FYNNEI. Losses at the gene ends were 9 bases for V and 10 bases for J; bases not matched to a gene: 8. There are 14 residues in the CDR3. CDR3 loop: CASTGLAGGREQFF. CDR3 nucleotide sequence: TGTGCCAGTACTGGACTAGCGGGAGGCAGGGAGCAGTTCTTC.

The chain employs TRBV5-6 and TRBJ1-2; 9 nucleotides agree with TRBD1. The V and J ends lost 5 bases and 1 base, in that order; junction bases with no gene match: 9. In germline, CDR1 is SGHDT, CDR2 YYEEEE. The CDR3 is made up of 16 amino acids. The CDR3 is CASSLPPGQGNYGYTF. CDR3 DNA: TGTGCCAGCAGTTTGCCCCCGGGACAGGGTAACTATGGCTACACCTTC.